This section outlines one TCR beta chain sequence together with its context. Its cognate antigen is unknown. The repertoire was sequenced with immunoSEQ multiplex PCR; TCRdb's copy has only in-frame clones and lacks some. The top ten hold 20% to 30% of the sample, which has just over 40,000 clones, about 91% seen once. CDR3 length equals 17 residues. CDR1 and CDR2 from the germline V gene are SGHTA and FQGNSA. The record originates from a study of OX40 agonist ivuxolimab in advanced cancers. Study-level background: Head and neck, renal cell, melanoma or hepatocellular carcinoma were the cancers that dose-escalation patients had. Broader study findings: Clonal expansion by week 6 occurred in CD4+ and CD8+ blood T cells (at 0.1 to 3.0 mg/kg). Nonresponders included some who also had low normalized T-cell clonal expansion.

The material was CD4+ or CD8+ T cells sorted from blood, obtained in a trial of the OX40 agonist ivuxolimab. The receptor was derived from an adult with an advanced solid tumor such as melanoma, head and neck, liver or kidney cancer. The V and J genes are TRBV7-2 and TRBJ2-5; 8 bases agree with TRBD1. The DNA matches TRBJ2-7 better at its end, which makes the J call doubtful. The CDR3 reads CASSLSAWDRISYEQYF. For the CDR3, the DNA is TGTGCCAGCAGCTTAAGCGCCTGGGACAGGATTTCCTACGAGCAGTACTTC.